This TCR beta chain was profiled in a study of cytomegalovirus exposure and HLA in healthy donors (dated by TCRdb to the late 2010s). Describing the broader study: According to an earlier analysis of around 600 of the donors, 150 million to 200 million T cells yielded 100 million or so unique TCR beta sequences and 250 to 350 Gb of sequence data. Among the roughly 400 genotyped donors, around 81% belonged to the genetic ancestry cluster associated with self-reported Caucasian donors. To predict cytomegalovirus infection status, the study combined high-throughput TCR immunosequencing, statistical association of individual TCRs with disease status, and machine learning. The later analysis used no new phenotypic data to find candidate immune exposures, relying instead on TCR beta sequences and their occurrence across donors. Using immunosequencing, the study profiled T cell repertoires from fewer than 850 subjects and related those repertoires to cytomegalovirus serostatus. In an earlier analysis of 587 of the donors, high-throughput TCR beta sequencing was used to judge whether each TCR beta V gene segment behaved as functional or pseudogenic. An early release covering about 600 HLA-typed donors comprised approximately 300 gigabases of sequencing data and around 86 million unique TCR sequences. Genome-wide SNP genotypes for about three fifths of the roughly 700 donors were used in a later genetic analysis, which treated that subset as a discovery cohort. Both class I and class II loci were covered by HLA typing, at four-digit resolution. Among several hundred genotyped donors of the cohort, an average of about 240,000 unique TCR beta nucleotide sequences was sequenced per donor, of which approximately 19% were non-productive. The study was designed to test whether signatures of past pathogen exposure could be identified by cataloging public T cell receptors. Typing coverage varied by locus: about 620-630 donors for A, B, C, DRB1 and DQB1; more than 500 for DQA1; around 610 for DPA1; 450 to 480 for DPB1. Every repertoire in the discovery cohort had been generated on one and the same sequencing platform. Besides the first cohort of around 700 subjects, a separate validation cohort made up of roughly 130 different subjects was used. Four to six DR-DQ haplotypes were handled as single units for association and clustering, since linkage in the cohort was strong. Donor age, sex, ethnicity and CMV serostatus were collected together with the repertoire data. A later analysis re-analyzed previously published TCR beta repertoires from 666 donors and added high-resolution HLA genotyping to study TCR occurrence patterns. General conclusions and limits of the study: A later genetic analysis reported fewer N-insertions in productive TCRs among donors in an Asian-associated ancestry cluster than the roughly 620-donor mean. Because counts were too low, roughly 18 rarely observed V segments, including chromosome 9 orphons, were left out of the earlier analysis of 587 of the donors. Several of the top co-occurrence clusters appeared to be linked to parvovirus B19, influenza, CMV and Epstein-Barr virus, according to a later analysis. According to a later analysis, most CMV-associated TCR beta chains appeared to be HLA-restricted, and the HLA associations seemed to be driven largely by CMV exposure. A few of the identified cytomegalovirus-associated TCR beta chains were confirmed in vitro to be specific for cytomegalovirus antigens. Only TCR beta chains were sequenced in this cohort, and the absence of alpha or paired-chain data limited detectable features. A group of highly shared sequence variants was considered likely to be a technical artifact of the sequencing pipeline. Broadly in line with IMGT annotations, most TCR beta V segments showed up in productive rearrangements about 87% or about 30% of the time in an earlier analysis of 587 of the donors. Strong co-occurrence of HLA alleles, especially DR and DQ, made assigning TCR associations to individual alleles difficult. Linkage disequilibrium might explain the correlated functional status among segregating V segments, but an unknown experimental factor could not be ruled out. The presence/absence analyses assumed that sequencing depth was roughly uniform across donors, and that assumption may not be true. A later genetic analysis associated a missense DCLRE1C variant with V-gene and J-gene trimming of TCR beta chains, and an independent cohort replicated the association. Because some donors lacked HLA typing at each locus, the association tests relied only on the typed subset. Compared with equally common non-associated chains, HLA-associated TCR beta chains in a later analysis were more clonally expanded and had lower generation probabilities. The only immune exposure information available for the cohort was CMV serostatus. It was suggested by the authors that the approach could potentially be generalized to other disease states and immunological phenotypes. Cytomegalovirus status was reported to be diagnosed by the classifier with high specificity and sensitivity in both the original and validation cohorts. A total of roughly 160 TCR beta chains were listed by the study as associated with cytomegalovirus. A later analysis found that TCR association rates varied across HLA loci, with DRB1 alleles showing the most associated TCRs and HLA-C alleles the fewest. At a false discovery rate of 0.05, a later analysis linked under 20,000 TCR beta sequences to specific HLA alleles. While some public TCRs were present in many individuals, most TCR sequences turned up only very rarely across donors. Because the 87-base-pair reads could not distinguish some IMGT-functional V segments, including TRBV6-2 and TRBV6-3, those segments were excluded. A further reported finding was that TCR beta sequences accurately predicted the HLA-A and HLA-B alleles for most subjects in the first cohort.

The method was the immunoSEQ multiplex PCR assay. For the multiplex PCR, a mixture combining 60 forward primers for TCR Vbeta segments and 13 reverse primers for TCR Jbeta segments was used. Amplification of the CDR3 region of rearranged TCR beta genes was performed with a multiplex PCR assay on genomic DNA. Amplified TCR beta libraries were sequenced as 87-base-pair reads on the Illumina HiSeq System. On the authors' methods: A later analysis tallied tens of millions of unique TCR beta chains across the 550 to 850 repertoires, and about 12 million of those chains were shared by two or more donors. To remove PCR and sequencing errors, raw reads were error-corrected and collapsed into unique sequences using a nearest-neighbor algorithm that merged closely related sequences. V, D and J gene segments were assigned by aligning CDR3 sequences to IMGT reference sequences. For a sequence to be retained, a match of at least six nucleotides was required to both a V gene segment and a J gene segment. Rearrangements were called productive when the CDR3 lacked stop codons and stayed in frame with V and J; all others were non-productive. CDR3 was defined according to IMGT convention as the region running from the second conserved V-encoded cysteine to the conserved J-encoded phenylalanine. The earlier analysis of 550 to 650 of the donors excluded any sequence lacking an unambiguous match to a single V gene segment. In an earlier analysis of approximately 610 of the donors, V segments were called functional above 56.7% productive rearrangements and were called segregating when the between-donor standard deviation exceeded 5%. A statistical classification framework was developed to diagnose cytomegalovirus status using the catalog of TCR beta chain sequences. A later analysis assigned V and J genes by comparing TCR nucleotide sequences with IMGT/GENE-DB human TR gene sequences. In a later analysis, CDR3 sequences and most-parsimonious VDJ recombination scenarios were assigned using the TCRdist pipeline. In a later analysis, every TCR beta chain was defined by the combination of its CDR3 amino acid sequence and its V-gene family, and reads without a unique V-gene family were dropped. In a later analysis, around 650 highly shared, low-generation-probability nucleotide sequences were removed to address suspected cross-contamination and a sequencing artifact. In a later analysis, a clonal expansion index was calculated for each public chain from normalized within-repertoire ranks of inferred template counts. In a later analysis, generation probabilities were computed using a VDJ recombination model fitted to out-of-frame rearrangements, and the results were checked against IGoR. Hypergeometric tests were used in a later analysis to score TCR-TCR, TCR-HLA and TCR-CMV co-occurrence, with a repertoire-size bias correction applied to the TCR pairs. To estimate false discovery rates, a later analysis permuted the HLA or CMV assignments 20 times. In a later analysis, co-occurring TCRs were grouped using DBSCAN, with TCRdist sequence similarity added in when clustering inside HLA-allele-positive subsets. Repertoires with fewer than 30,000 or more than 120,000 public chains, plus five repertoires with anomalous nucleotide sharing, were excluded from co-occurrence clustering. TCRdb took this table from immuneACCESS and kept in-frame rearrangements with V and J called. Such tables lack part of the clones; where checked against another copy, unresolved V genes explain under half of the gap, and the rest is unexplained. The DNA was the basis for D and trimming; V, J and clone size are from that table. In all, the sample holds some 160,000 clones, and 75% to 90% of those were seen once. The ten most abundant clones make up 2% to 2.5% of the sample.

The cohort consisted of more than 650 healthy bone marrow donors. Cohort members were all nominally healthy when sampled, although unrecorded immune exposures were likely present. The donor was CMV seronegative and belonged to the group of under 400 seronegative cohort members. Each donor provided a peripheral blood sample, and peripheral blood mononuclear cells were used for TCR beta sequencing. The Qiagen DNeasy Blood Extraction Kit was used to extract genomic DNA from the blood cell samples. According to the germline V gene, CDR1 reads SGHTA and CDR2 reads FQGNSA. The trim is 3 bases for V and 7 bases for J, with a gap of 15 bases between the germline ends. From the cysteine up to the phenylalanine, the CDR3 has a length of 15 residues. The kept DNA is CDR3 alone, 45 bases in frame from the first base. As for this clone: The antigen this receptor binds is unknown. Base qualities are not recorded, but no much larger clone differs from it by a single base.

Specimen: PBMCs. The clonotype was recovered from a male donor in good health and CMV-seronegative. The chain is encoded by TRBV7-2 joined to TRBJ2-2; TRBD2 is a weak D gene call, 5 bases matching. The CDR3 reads CASSFRGRRIGELFF. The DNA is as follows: TGTGCCAGCAGCTTTCGGGGTCGGAGGATCGGGGAGCTGTTTTTT.